Following are 15 T cell receptor beta chains from one sample sequenced in a study of blood T cells in healthy people across ages. A J-beta primer mix and a sample-barcoded 5' primer were used in a second PCR of roughly 6 to 11 cycles. TCRdb re-called the 5' RACE reads with MiXCR, one entry per CDR3 protein. The data hold some 1.7 million distinct CDR3 sequences, with approximately 30% observed a single time. Material for sequencing was blood. The receptors here all came from a woman aged 25 to 45 in good health.

This clonotype was seen at least ten times. J is TRBJ2-4 and V is TRBV4-1; maybe TRBD2 (5 bases). The ends were cut back, 0 bases at V and 8 bases at J, with 14 bases in the middle. This CDR3 region has 15 residues. The germline CDR1 and CDR2 sequences are MGHRA and YSYEKL. CDR3: CASSQEGTSGHIQYF. Here the CDR3 DNA reads TGCGCCAGCAGCCAAGAGGGAACTAGTGGTCACATTCAGTACTTC.

The V and J genes are TRBV7-6 and TRBJ1-1; 11 bases align to TRBD1. V lost 1 base and J lost 0; bases outside the gene matches: 4. Germline V lookup: CDR1 SGHVS, CDR2 FNYEAQ. The CDR3 contains 17 residues. CDR3 nucleotide sequence: TGTGCCAGCAGCTTAGAGGGACAGGGGGTGATGAACACTGAAGCTTTCTTT. Its translation is CASSLEGQGVMNTEAFF.

Note on this clonotype: One end of the junction fails to match germline, which may point to a read error. The CDR3 protein is CANSVALKVAGVRVGAADKQYF. The CDR3 nucleotides are TGTGCCAACAGCGTAGCTCTGAAGGTAGCGGGAGTGCGGGTAGGGGCGGCAGATAAGCAGTATTTT. The chain joins TRBV9 to TRBJ2-3; 9 bases map to TRBD2. Germline assignment: CDR1 SGDLS and CDR2 YYNGEE. The CDR3 is 22 amino acids. The variable domain in full, completed from reference TRBV9 and TRBJ2-3, reads DSGVTQTPKHLITATGQRVTLRCSPRSGDLSVYWYQQSLDQGLQFLIQYYNGEERAKGNILERFSAQQFPDLHSELNLSSLELGDSALYFCANSVALKVAGVRVGAADKQYFGPGTRLTVL.

This clonotype was found a few times. One end of the junction varies from germline; a read error may be responsible. V and J are TRBV12-3 or TRBV12-4 and TRBJ1-2; 8 nucleotides agree with TRBD1. There are 13 residues in the CDR3. Here the CDR3 reads CAGRGDRSYGYTF. CDR3 DNA sequence: TGTGCCGGCAGGGGGGACAGGTCTTATGGCTACACCTTC.

This clonotype was counted a few times. The V and J genes are TRBV20-1 and TRBJ1-5; D is possibly TRBD1 (6 bases). The germline V gene has CDR1 DFQATT and CDR2 SNEGSKA (reference sequence). Deletions cut 6 bases from V and 7 bases from J, with 16 bases between. The CDR3 is 13 amino acids. CDR3 residues: CSATTGVRQPQHF. The CDR3 nucleotides read TGCAGTGCCACGACAGGAGTTAGACAGCCCCAGCATTTT.

This chain connects TRBV29-1 to TRBJ2-5; D gene uncertain. The CDR3 has 14 residues. With 3 bases removed from V and 1 base from J, the gap between germline ends came to 12 bases. CDR1 and CDR2 from the germline V gene are SQVTM and ANQGSEA. As DNA, the CDR3 is TGCAGCGTTGATGGATACGGCAGCCAAGAGACCCAGTACTTC. Encoded protein: CSVDGYGSQETQYF.

This clonotype was counted many times. The V call is TRBV10-2, the J call TRBJ1-6; D possibly corresponds to TRBD1 (5 bases). The CDR3 has 13 residues. Looked up from germline, CDR1 is WSHSY and CDR2 is SAAADI. V was trimmed by 4 bases and J by 10 bases, leaving 11 bases between them. CDR3 nucleotide sequence: TGCGCCAGCAGTGGACAGCTGCAATCACCCCTCCACTTT. Translated, it gives CASSGQLQSPLHF.

This clonotype was counted between two and nine times. A much more abundant neighbour one base away suggests this may be a read error. The V and J genes are TRBV29-1 and TRBJ2-7, with TRBD1 identical over 10 bases. CDR3 size: 13 residues. The trim removed 5 bases at V and 3 bases at J, leaving 4 bases unmatched. Germline CDR1 SQVTM, CDR2 ANQGSEA. Written as DNA, the CDR3 is TGCAGCGTTTGTGGGACAGGGGACTACGAGCAGTACTTC. This gives the protein CSVCGTGDYEQYF.

This clonotype was detected many times. V and J are TRBV10-3 and TRBJ1-4, with 8 bases lining up with TRBD1. Germline loops: CDR1 ENHRY, CDR2 SYGVKD. CDR3 length: 15 residues. V shed 1 base, J shed 6 bases, and the junction held 4 bases outside the gene matches. The CDR3 DNA reads as TGTGCCATCAGTGAGTGGACAGGGAACGATGAAAAACTGTTTTTT. Residues: CAISEWTGNDEKLFF.

The genes are TRBV4-1 and TRBJ2-7; 7 positions match TRBD2. The CDR3 runs to 16 residues. The germline CDR1 and CDR2 sequences are MGHRA and YSYEKL. V gave up 2 bases and J gave up 0 bases; unmatched junction bases: 7. The CDR3 DNA follows: TGCGCCAGCAGCCAAATTGCGGGGGTGAGCTCCTACGAGCAGTACTTC. This sequence encodes CASSQIAGVSSYEQYF.

The chain links TRBV7-9 to TRBJ2-1; D remains unclear. The germline gives CDR1 SEHNR, CDR2 FQNEAQ (reference sequence). Trimming pared 2 bases from V and 9 bases from J, leaving 8 bases between. The CDR3 runs to 12 residues. For the CDR3, the DNA is TGTGCCAGCAGCTTAACCCTCGCTGAGCAGTTCTTC. It translates to CASSLTLAEQFF.

J is TRBJ2-3 and V is TRBV4-3; D assignment may be TRBD1 or TRBD2 (5 bases each). The germline CDR1 and CDR2 sequences are LGHNA and YSLEER. V lost 0 bases and J 0 bases, leaving 13 bases between the germline ends. The CDR3 runs to 17 residues. CDR3 in DNA: TGCGCCAGCAGCCAAGAAAGGGGAGTACCAAGCACAGATACGCAGTATTTT. Encoded protein: CASSQERGVPSTDTQYF.

This clonotype was seen a handful of times. The chain combines TRBV12-5 with TRBJ2-6, with 9 bases aligning to TRBD1. V trimming: 4 bases; J trimming: 0 bases; junction bases outside the gene matches: 4. The CDR3 has 17 residues. The germline gives CDR1 LGHNT, CDR2 FRNRAP. The DNA for the CDR3 is TGTGCTAGTGGTTGGGGACAGGGACCCTCTGGGGCCAACGTCCTGACTTTC. Its protein product is CASGWGQGPSGANVLTF.

This clonotype has just a few counts. This chain joins TRBV10-3 and TRBJ2-7; either TRBD1 or TRBD2 may fit D (5 bases each). V was cut by 0 bases and J by 3 bases, with 9 bases left in between. The CDR3 sequence is 14 residues long. CDR1 and CDR2 (germline): ENHRY, SYGVKD. The CDR3 loop reads CAISESGTHYEQYF. The CDR3 region has the DNA TGTGCCATCAGTGAGTCTGGGACCCACTACGAGCAGTACTTC.

This clonotype was detected ten times or more. This rearrangement joins TRBV6-2 or TRBV6-3 to TRBJ2-7; 8 bases line up with TRBD1. Germline V CDR1 and CDR2: MNHEY, SVGEGT. This CDR3 is built from 16 residues. The V and J ends lost 3 bases and 0 bases, in that order; junction bases with no gene match: 7. The CDR3 reads CASSYSTGTGSYEQYF. As DNA, the CDR3 is TGTGCCAGCAGTTATTCTACCGGGACAGGCTCCTACGAGCAGTACTTC.